The rows below give T cell receptor beta chains drawn from one sample of a study of T cell responses to AZD1222 COVID-19 vaccine. Sequencing was performed with immunoSEQ multiplex PCR; in TCRdb, only in-frame clones are kept and a portion is missing. The sample holds about 190,000 clones; roughly 88% are singletons and the top ten take 0.95% to 1%. The sample in question was peripheral blood, obtained on day 0 of AZD1222 vaccination. Receptors were obtained from an adult in good health. Each CDR3 is given with its conserved first and last residue. The D gene is left open where the match is weak. Clone size is not always given. Where it is, it says once, few, many or a class for expanded clones.

V	J	size	D	DNA	CDR3
TRBV7-3	TRBJ1-1	.	.	TGTGCCAGCAGCGCGGACGGGAACACTGAAGCTTTCTTT	CASSADGNTEAFF
TRBV9	TRBJ2-3	.	.	TGTGCCAGCAGCCGCCTAGGATCTCACACAGATACGCAGTATTTT	CASSRLGSHTDTQYF
TRBV14	TRBJ2-1	.	.	TGTGCCAGCAGCCAAGACGGTCCGGGGTGGGGTACCAATGAGCAGTTCTTC	CASSQDGPGWGTNEQFF
TRBV29-1	TRBJ2-1	.	.	TGCAGCGTTGTCTACGGGGAGCAGTTCTTC	CSVVYGEQFF
TRBV18	TRBJ1-4	once	.	TGTGCCAGCTCACCTAGAAATGAAAAACTGTTTTTT	CASSPRNEKLFF
TRBV19	TRBJ1-5	few	.	TGTGCCAGTAGTACCCGGCCGGGACAGCCCCAGCATTTT	CASSTRPGQPQHF
TRBV7-2	TRBJ1-1	.	.	TGTGCCAGCAGCTTGTATGGCGTCATGAACACTGAAGCTTTCTTT	CASSLYGVMNTEAFF
TRBV19	TRBJ1-5	.	.	TGTGCCAGTAGTTCCCAGACTACCAGCAATCAGCCCCAGCATTTT	CASSSQTTSNQPQHF
TRBV19	TRBJ2-7	.	TRBD2	TGTGCCAGTAGTATCCGGACTAGCGGGGGGGTACTCTACGAGCAGTACTTC	CASSIRTSGGVLYEQYF
TRBV27	TRBJ1-6	.	TRBD1	TGTGCCAGCAGACGTGGTTCAGGGGGGTCGAGTAATTCACCCCTCCACTTT	CASRRGSGGSSNSPLHF
TRBV19	TRBJ2-3	.	TRBD2	TGTGCCAGTAGTATATTGGCTAGCGGGAGGGCAGATACGCAGTATTTT	CASSILASGRADTQYF
TRBV5-4	TRBJ2-4	.	.	TGTGCCAGCAGCTCGGGGCGAATAGCCAAAAACATTCAGTACTTC	CASSSGRIAKNIQYF
TRBV5-1	TRBJ2-7	.	TRBD2	TGCGCCAGCAGCTTGTTGGGGACTAGCGGGAATAAGCAGTACTTC	CASSLLGTSGNKQYF
TRBV2	TRBJ2-1	.	TRBD2	TGTGCCAGCACCCTAGCGGGAGGCAATGAGCAGTTCTTC	CASTLAGGNEQFF
TRBV23-1	TRBJ1-4	.	.	TGCGCCAGCAGTCGGAAGGGGAAACTGTTTTTT	CASSRKGKLFF
TRBV3-1/TRBV3-2	TRBJ2-3	.	TRBD2	TGTGCCAGTAAAGCGGGGGGCACAGATACGCAGTATTTT	CASKAGGTDTQYF
TRBV7-9	TRBJ2-7	.	TRBD1	TGTGCCAGCAGCAACGGGGTAGGGGGCGGGGAGCAGTACTTC	CASSNGVGGGEQYF
TRBV4-3	TRBJ1-2	.	TRBD1	TGCGCCAGCAGCCGTACCGGACAGGGGCTCTATGGCTACACCTTC	CASSRTGQGLYGYTF
TRBV7-2	TRBJ2-7	.	.	TGTGCCAGCAGCTTAGGAGAAGGAGATCTGAGCTCCTACGAGCAGTACTTC	CASSLGEGDLSSYEQYF
TRBV14	TRBJ1-1	once	.	TGTGCCAGCAGCCAAGGTAGGGACCCGAACACTGAAGCTTTCTTT	CASSQGRDPNTEAFF
TRBV5-6	TRBJ1-2	.	.	TGTGCCAGCAGCTTGTGGGGGCAGGGATTAAACTATGGCTACACCTTC	CASSLWGQGLNYGYTF
TRBV7-2	TRBJ2-7	.	.	TGTGCCAGCAGTCCGAGCAGGGGAACCCACGAGCAGTACTTC	CASSPSRGTHEQYF
TRBV7-6	TRBJ2-1	once	.	TGTGCCAGCAGCCGATACGGGGTTGCTAGCTCCTACAATGAGCAGTTCTTC	CASSRYGVASSYNEQFF
TRBV27	TRBJ1-4	.	.	TGTGCCAGCAGTTTGACAGGCCAAACTAATGAAAAACTGTTTTTT	CASSLTGQTNEKLFF
TRBV27	TRBJ1-5	.	.	TGTGCCAGCAGAAAAGGGGGTCCCAATCAGCCCCAGCATTTT	CASRKGGPNQPQHF
TRBV3-1/TRBV3-2	TRBJ1-2	.	TRBD1	TGTGCCAGCAGCCAAGGACAGGGATCGAGTGGCTACACCTTC	CASSQGQGSSGYTF
TRBV6-5	TRBJ2-7	.	TRBD1	TGTGCCAGCAGTCATGGACAGGGAGGCTACGAGCAGTACTTC	CASSHGQGGYEQYF
TRBV19	TRBJ1-1	.	.	TGTGCCACCAGTCAGCAGATCCGAACTGAAGCTTTCTTT	CATSQQIRTEAFF
TRBV29-1	TRBJ2-7	.	.	TGCAGCGTTTTACACAGGGACCGAACCTACGAGCAGTACTTC	CSVLHRDRTYEQYF
TRBV30	TRBJ1-1	.	.	TGTGCCTGGAGTGTAATCCAAGCTTTCTTT	CAWSVIQAFF
TRBV5-6	TRBJ2-7	.	.	TGTGCCAGCAGCTTGTGGGGATTACAAAACCGGGGCTACGAGCAGTACTTC	CASSLWGLQNRGYEQYF
TRBV7-2	TRBJ1-1	.	.	TGTGCCAGCAGCACTGATATGTCCGGGACACCCATGAACACTGAAGCTTTCTTT	CASSTDMSGTPMNTEAFF
TRBV9	TRBJ1-2	.	TRBD1	TGTGCCAGCAGCGCGGACAGGAACTATGGCTACACCTTC	CASSADRNYGYTF
TRBV28	TRBJ2-7	.	TRBD1	TGTGCCAGCATGAGGACAGGGAGGGAGCAGTACTTC	CASMRTGREQYF
TRBV4-2	TRBJ2-7	.	.	TGTGCCAGCAGCCAAGATCTGGGTGGCCACGAGCAGTACTTC	CASSQDLGGHEQYF
TRBV1	TRBJ2-1	once	.	TGCACCAGCAGCCATACAGACGGGACTAGCGAGGGGCAGTTCTTC	CTSSHTDGTSEGQFF
TRBV11-3	TRBJ2-5	.	TRBD2	TGTGCCAGCAGCCCCGGGGGGGGCCCCTACCAAGAGACCCAGTACTTC	CASSPGGGPYQETQYF
TRBV19	TRBJ2-7	.	.	TGTGCCAGTACCCAAGGACCCGGGACCTCCTACGAGCAGTACTTC	CASTQGPGTSYEQYF
TRBV24-1	TRBJ2-3	.	TRBD2	TGTGCCACTACGGGACTAGCGGGCCAAACAGATACGCAGTATTTT	CATTGLAGQTDTQYF
TRBV14	TRBJ2-1	.	.	TGTGCCAGCAGCCAAGATACGGACACCGCTACTACGGGTGAGCAGTTCTTC	CASSQDTDTATTGEQFF
TRBV2	TRBJ1-4	.	.	TGTGCCGGCTCCGGACGGGAACTGTTTTTT	CAGSGRELFF
TRBV29-1	TRBJ2-6	.	TRBD1	TGCAGCGCAACAGGGGGCAACTCTGGGGCCAACGTCCTGACTTTC	CSATGGNSGANVLTF
TRBV5-1	TRBJ2-5	.	TRBD2	TGCGCCAGCAGCCCGGGACTAGCGGGAGTTATCGCGGAGACCCAGTACTTC	CASSPGLAGVIAETQYF
TRBV4-1	TRBJ2-1	.	.	TGCGCCAGCAGCCCCTTAAGGACCTACAATGAGCAGTTCTTC	CASSPLRTYNEQFF
TRBV9	TRBJ2-5	.	TRBD1	TGTGCCAGCGGCCCCGGGACAGGCGGGGAGACCCAGTACTTC	CASGPGTGGETQYF
TRBV12-3/TRBV12-4	TRBJ2-7	.	TRBD2	TGTGCCAGCAGTAACGGACTAGACTACGAGCAGTACTTC	CASSNGLDYEQYF
TRBV29-1	TRBJ2-5	.	TRBD2	TGCAGCGTTGTGGGTAGGCTAGCGGCGAAAGAGACCCAGTACTTC	CSVVGRLAAKETQYF
TRBV4-3	TRBJ2-6	.	.	TGCGCCAGCAGCCAAGAAGGGGGCTCTGGGGCCAACGTCCTGACTTTC	CASSQEGGSGANVLTF
TRBV29-1	TRBJ2-1	.	TRBD2	TGCAGCGCGGTACTGGGGGGGCTAGCGGGTAGAAATGAGCAGTTCTTC	CSAVLGGLAGRNEQFF
TRBV6-2/TRBV6-3	TRBJ1-1	.	.	TGTGCCAGCAGTTTAAACAGACCGAACACTGAAGCTTTCTTT	CASSLNRPNTEAFF
TRBV2	TRBJ1-1	.	TRBD1	TGTGCCAACAGGGGAGGAAACACTGAAGCTTTCTTT	CANRGGNTEAFF
TRBV5-1	TRBJ1-6	few	TRBD1	TGCGCCAGCAGCCCAGAGGGACAGGGGCGGGGTTCACCCCTCCACTTT	CASSPEGQGRGSPLHF
TRBV5-1	TRBJ1-1	.	.	TGCGCCAGCAGCGAGGGGGAAACTGAAGCTTTCTTT	CASSEGETEAFF
TRBV3-1/TRBV3-2	TRBJ2-7	.	TRBD1	TGTGCCAGCAGCCCCACGATAATCACCGGGACAGAGAGCTACGAGCAGTACTTC	CASSPTIITGTESYEQYF
TRBV6-6	TRBJ1-5	.	.	TGTGCCAGCAGTTACGGCCTCACAGCGAGCAATCAGCCCCAGCATTTT	CASSYGLTASNQPQHF
TRBV2	TRBJ2-5	.	.	TGTGCCAGCCAGGGACTCCAAGAGACCCAGTACTTC	CASQGLQETQYF
TRBV19	TRBJ1-2	.	TRBD1	TGTGCCAGTAGTATGGAATGGGACAGGCATGGCTACACCTTC	CASSMEWDRHGYTF
TRBV9	TRBJ2-1	.	TRBD2	TGTGCCAGCAGCGTATTGGGGGGAGGGAGTGAGCAGTTCTTC	CASSVLGGGSEQFF
TRBV5-1	TRBJ1-4	.	.	TGCGCCAGCAGCCCACAGGGACCTAATGAAAAACTGTTTTTT	CASSPQGPNEKLFF
TRBV6-6	TRBJ1-1	.	.	TGTGCCAGCAGTTACCGGCAGGACCGGAAGACTGAAGCTTTTTTT	CASSYRQDRKTEAFF